These 23 T cell receptor beta chains were all obtained from the same sample, sequenced in a study of T cells after posttransplantation cyclophosphamide. A marrow graft followed busulfan-fludarabine conditioning, with cyclophosphamide on days +3 and +4. Produced via immunoSEQ multiplex PCR; TCRdb's table is partial and in-frame only. The data show over 10,000 clones, none appearing only once, with approximately 26% held by the ten largest. This sample comprised PBMCs, obtained after allogeneic stem cell transplant with posttransplant cyclophosphamide. Source of these receptors: a female patient aged 35 to 55 who received an allogeneic stem cell transplant from an unrelated donor, was CMV-positive, and had acute GVHD only. Some T cells may be provided by the graft donor.

The genes are TRBV2 and TRBJ2-7, with TRBD1 matching over 8 bases. The CDR3 is 15 residues long. J lost 2 bases, V lost 5 bases, and 8 bases had no gene match. Per the germline V gene, CDR1 is SNHLY and CDR2 is FYNNEI. The CDR3 is CASSTTTGATYEQYF. DNA for the CDR3: TGTGCCAGCAGTACAACGACAGGGGCCACCTACGAGCAGTACTTC.

This clone was recorded many times. In DNA, the CDR3 is TGTGCCAGCAGTTCGGCGGGGACAGGGTTGGGCTACACCTTC. Translated, it gives CASSSAGTGLGYTF. The V and J genes are TRBV6-5 and TRBJ1-2; 9 bases line up with TRBD1. The trim removed 4 bases at V and 8 bases at J, leaving 8 bases unmatched. Germline V lookup: CDR1 MNHEY, CDR2 SVGAGI. The CDR3 spans 14 residues.

This clone was recorded at least ten times. The sample holds other DNA sequences that translate to the same CDR3. The chain links TRBV7-9 to TRBJ1-1, with D possibly matching TRBD1 (6 bases). V was trimmed by 5 bases and J by 6 bases, leaving 13 bases between them. The CDR3 is 13 amino acids. The germline V gene has CDR1 SEHNR and CDR2 FQNEAQ (reference sequence). CDR3 amino acids: CASSIYRDAEAFF. As DNA, the CDR3 is TGTGCCAGCAGCATCTACAGGGACGCTGAAGCTTTCTTT.

J is TRBJ2-3 and V is TRBV11-2, with 8 bases fitting TRBD2. With 5 bases clipped from V and 1 base from J, the junction kept 8 bases outside the gene matches. Germline CDR1 reads SGHAT; CDR2 reads FQNNGV. CDR3 length: 16 residues. The CDR3 region has the DNA TGTGCCAGCAGCCTCGAACTAGCGGCCGGCACAGATACGCAGTATTTT. Translated, it gives CASSLELAAGTDTQYF. Full variable domain (remainder filled in from reference TRBV11-2 and TRBJ2-3): EAGVAQSPRYKIIEKRQSVAFWCNPISGHATLYWYQQILGQGPKLLIQFQNNGVVDDSQLPKDRFSAERLKGVDSTLKIQPAKLEDSAVYLCASSLELAAGTDTQYFGPGTRLTVL.

This clone has ten or more counts. This sequence joins TRBV10-3 and TRBJ1-5, with a possible D match to TRBD1 (5 bases). This CDR3 contains 13 residues. Germline CDR1 and CDR2: ENHRY and SYGVKD. Trimming left V 9 bases short and J 6 bases short, with 15 bases between. The CDR3: CAIGGRGPQPQHF. CDR3 bases: TGTGCCATTGGGGGGAGGGGCCCTCAGCCCCAGCATTTT.

This clone was detected ten times or more. This chain links TRBV4-1 with TRBJ1-5; TRBD1 is a possible D gene (6 bases). Germline V gene sequence: CDR1 MGHRA, CDR2 YSYEKL. CDR3 length equals 13 residues. V dropped 1 base and J dropped 5 bases, with 6 bases sitting between them. The CDR3 bases are TGCGCCAGCAGCCAAGCAGGGGATCAGCCCCAGCATTTT. Encoded protein: CASSQAGDQPQHF.

This clone was recorded at least ten times. The genes are TRBV27 and TRBJ2-1; 12 nucleotides align to TRBD2. This CDR3 is built from 14 residues. Trimming removed 7 bases from V and 6 bases from J; junction bases left unmatched: 4. The germline gives CDR1 MNHEY, CDR2 SMNVEV (reference sequence). CDR3 in amino acids: CASTGLAGTNEQFF. CDR3 nucleotide sequence: TGTGCCAGCACAGGACTAGCGGGGACCAATGAGCAGTTCTTC.

This clone was observed a few times. The chain uses TRBV9 and TRBJ2-5; possible D gene TRBD1, 7 bases. This CDR3 contains 18 residues. CDR1 is SGDLS and CDR2 is YYNGEE in the germline V gene. The ends were cut back, 0 bases at V and 0 bases at J, with 18 bases in the middle. The CDR3 DNA sequence: TGTGCCAGCAGCGTAGGAATGTTACAGGGGACTTACCAAGAGACCCAGTACTTC. Protein product: CASSVGMLQGTYQETQYF.

This clone was detected a few times. V and J are TRBV5-1 and TRBJ2-7, with 7 bases fitting TRBD1. Germline CDR1 is SGHRS and CDR2 is YFSETQ. This CDR3 is built from 15 residues. Trimming at V came to 2 bases and at J to 2 bases, leaving 7 bases not matched to a gene. CDR3: CASSFLGQSPYEQYF. The CDR3 coding sequence is TGCGCCAGCAGCTTTCTGGGACAGAGTCCCTACGAGCAGTACTTC.

This clone was recorded many times. V usage is TRBV6-1 and J usage is TRBJ1-1; tentatively, D is TRBD1 (5 bases). Germline CDR1 MNHNS, CDR2 SASEGT. The CDR3 is 14 residues long. The V end was cut by 5 bases, the J end by 8 bases, with 18 bases between. The CDR3 DNA reads as TGTGCCAGCAGTCATAGGACACCCTCTACGGAAGCTTTCTTT. Translation gives CASSHRTPSTEAFF.

The V and J genes are TRBV4-3 and TRBJ2-3, with TRBD1 identical over 8 bases. The CDR3 extends over 15 amino acids. Unmatched junction bases numbered 2, after V lost 0 bases and J lost 3 bases. Germline V CDR1 and CDR2: LGHNA, YSLEER. The CDR3 bases are TGCGCCAGCAGCCAAGAGACAGGGGAAACAGATACGCAGTATTTT. Translation gives CASSQETGETDTQYF.

This clone came up many times. The chain carries TRBV2 and TRBJ2-7; D is possibly TRBD1 (6 bases). The V end lost 7 bases, the J end lost 3 bases, and 16 bases lay between the germline ends. Germline CDR1 and CDR2: SNHLY and FYNNEI. There are 14 residues in the CDR3. The chain's CDR3 is CASTYWTVLYEQYF. CDR3 bases: TGTGCCAGCACTTATTGGACAGTCCTCTACGAGCAGTACTTC.

This clone has a count of ten or more. The genes are TRBV6-6 and TRBJ1-5; D perhaps matches TRBD1 (6 bases). This CDR3 is built from 16 residues. V was cut by 8 bases and J by 7 bases, with 24 bases left in between. Germline CDR1 and CDR2: MNHNY and SVGAGI (reference sequence). In nucleotides, the CDR3 is TGTGCCAGCTCCAACACGGGGCGGGGGCTTAGGCAGCCCCAGCATTTT. Amino acids: CASSNTGRGLRQPQHF.

A few counts support this clone. This rearrangement joins TRBV19 to TRBJ2-1, with D perhaps TRBD1 (6 bases). The CDR3 contains 15 residues. Germline CDR1 LNHDA, CDR2 SQIVND (reference sequence). V lost 1 base, J lost 4 bases, and 11 bases lay in between. The CDR3 region is CASSIGQVGYNEQFF. DNA of the CDR3: TGTGCCAGTAGTATAGGACAGGTGGGGTACAATGAGCAGTTCTTC. Variable domain in full (rest from reference TRBV19 and TRBJ2-1): DGGITQSPKYLFRKEGQNVTLSCEQNLNHDAMYWYRQDPGQGLRLIYYSQIVNDFQKGDIAEGYSVSREKKESFPLTVTSAQKNPTAFYLCASSIGQVGYNEQFFGPGTRLTVL.

This clone was observed at least ten times. The genes are TRBV6-5 and TRBJ1-5; TRBD1 agrees at 7 bases. V was clipped by 6 bases and J by 3 bases; unmatched bases: 5. The CDR3 is 14 residues long. Germline-derived CDR1 and CDR2 are MNHEY and SVGAGI. CDR3 in amino acids: CASSPGGYNQPQHF. In nucleotides, the CDR3 is TGTGCCAGCAGCCCAGGGGGATACAATCAGCCCCAGCATTTT.

This clone was observed at least ten times. This chain connects TRBV28 to TRBJ2-3; 7 bases match TRBD1. The germline gives CDR1 MDHEN, CDR2 SYDVKM. This CDR3 is built from 15 residues. The V segment lost 6 bases and the J segment 2 bases; nucleotides outside the gene matches: 8. This CDR3 reads CASRTGQIPTDTQYF. The CDR3 bases are TGTGCCAGCAGGACGGGACAGATCCCCACAGATACGCAGTATTTT.

This clone has at least ten counts. The V and J genes are TRBV9 and TRBJ2-7; TRBD2 matches at 7 bases. The germline V gene encodes CDR1 SGDLS and CDR2 YYNGEE. V was pared by 7 bases and J by 3 bases, with 4 bases of the junction left unmatched. The CDR3 length is 12 residues. The CDR3 DNA follows: TGTGCCAGCGGAAGCGGGAACTACGAGCAGTACTTC. Amino acids: CASGSGNYEQYF.

The chain joins TRBV9 to TRBJ2-1, with 10 bases that match TRBD1. Germline V gives CDR1 SGDLS, CDR2 YYNGEE. The CDR3 spans 15 residues. The V and J ends lost 2 bases and 7 bases, in that order; junction bases with no gene match: 6. The CDR3 DNA sequence: TGTGCCAGCAGCGTGGGGGACAGGGGTTTTAATGAGCAGTTCTTC. It encodes CASSVGDRGFNEQFF.

This clone has at least ten counts. V usage is TRBV7-3 and J usage is TRBJ1-1, with TRBD1 as a possible D gene (5 bases). The V gene lost 0 bases and the J gene lost 1 base, with 9 bases spanning the gap. The CDR3 runs to 15 residues. Germline CDR1 and CDR2: SGHTA and FQGTGA. This CDR3 reads CASSLTGGTNTEAFF. In DNA form, the CDR3 reads TGTGCCAGCAGCTTAACGGGCGGGACGAACACTGAAGCTTTCTTT. The full variable domain, rest sourced from reference TRBV7-3 and TRBJ1-1, is GAGVSQTPSNKVTEKGKYVELRCDPISGHTALYWYRQSLGQGPEFLIYFQGTGAADDSGLPNDRFFAVRPEGSVSTLKIQRTERGDSAVYLCASSLTGGTNTEAFFGQGTRLTVV.

This clone was counted many times. J is TRBJ1-2 and V is TRBV5-6, with 7 bases that match TRBD1. The junction had 6 bases not matched to a gene; V was cut back by 4 bases and J by 3 bases. There are 14 residues in the CDR3. Germline V gives CDR1 SGHDT, CDR2 YYEEEE. CDR3 in amino acids: CASSLITGDYGYTF. CDR3 DNA: TGTGCCAGCAGCCTGATTACAGGGGACTATGGCTACACCTTC.

The table lists this clone with a few counts. The chain is built from TRBV14 and TRBJ2-1; possibly TRBD1 for D (6 bases). The CDR3 consists of 15 residues. Germline CDR1 is SGHDN and CDR2 is FVKESK. Between the trimmed V and J ends, which lost 0 bases and 3 bases, there was a span of 9 bases. The CDR3 sequence: CASSQEWGLYNEQFF. The CDR3, as DNA: TGTGCCAGCAGCCAAGAGTGGGGGCTCTACAATGAGCAGTTCTTC.

In its sample, this clone was seen many times. The chain uses TRBV27 and TRBJ2-3, with 13 bases identical to TRBD2. Unmatched junction bases numbered 11, after V lost 5 bases and J lost 15 bases. This CDR3 region has 14 residues. CDR1 is MNHEY, CDR2 SMNVEV, per germline (reference sequence). CDR3: CASSRVPGLAGSYF. The CDR3 DNA sequence: TGTGCCAGCAGTCGCGTGCCGGGACTAGCGGGAAGTTATTTT.

In its sample, this clone was seen many times. The CDR3 is CASSFRAGGSTDTQYF. The CDR3, as DNA: TGCGCCAGCAGCTTCAGAGCGGGAGGAAGCACAGATACGCAGTATTTT. The rearrangement joins TRBV5-1 to TRBJ2-3; 9 bases align to TRBD2. After removal of 2 bases from V and 0 bases from J, the junction contained 4 bases not matched to a gene. The length of the CDR3 is 16 residues. Germline V gives CDR1 SGHRS, CDR2 YFSETQ.